This T cell receptor (beta chain) was observed in a study of glioma-infiltrating T cells. Overall study results and limits: Tissue-blood divergence was below expectation in non-neoplastic patients, above in gliomas. Very few CDR3 sequences were shared between tissue and blood.

Amplification of TCR alpha and beta CDR3 regions from RNA used iRepertoire nested multiplex PCR. One-step reverse transcription and amplification started from approximately 100-400 ng of tissue mRNA or PBMC total RNA. TCRdb independently ran MiXCR on the multiplex PCR reads; one entry per CDR3 protein. The sample lists tens of thousands of distinct CDR3 sequences, 35% to 45% occurring once. This CDR3 is built from 13 residues. Germline V gene data show CDR1 as SQVTM and CDR2 as ANQGSEA. The J segment lost 2 bases and the V segment lost 7 bases, leaving 6 bases of the junction unmatched. This clonotype was detected many times. The antigen is unknown.

The TCR sequence derives from a human donor with low-grade glioma or glioblastoma, undergoing nonglioma brain surgery, or in good health (not recorded which). V usage is TRBV29-1 and J usage is TRBJ2-5; 8 bases line up with TRBD1. The sequenced sample was glioma tissue, nonneoplastic brain tissue, or PBMCs (not recorded which). In DNA, the CDR3 is TGCAGCGCCGGACAGGGCCTTCAAGAGACCCAGTACTTC. This sequence encodes CSAGQGLQETQYF.